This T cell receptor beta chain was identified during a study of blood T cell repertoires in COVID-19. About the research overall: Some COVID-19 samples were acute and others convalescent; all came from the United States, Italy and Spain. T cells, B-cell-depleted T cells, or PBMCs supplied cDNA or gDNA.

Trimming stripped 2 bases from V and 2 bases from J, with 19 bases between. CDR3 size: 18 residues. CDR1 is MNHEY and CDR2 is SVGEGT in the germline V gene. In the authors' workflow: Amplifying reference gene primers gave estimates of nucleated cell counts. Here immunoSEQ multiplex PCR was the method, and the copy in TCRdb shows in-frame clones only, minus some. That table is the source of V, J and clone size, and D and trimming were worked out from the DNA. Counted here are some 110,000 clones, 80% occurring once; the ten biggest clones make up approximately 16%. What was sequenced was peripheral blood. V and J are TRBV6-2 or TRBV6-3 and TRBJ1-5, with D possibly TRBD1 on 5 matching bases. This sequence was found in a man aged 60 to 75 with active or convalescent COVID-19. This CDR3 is CASSYPPGGGIGNQPQHF. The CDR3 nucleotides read TGTGCCAGCAGTTACCCACCCGGGGGGGGGATCGGCAATCAGCCCCAGCATTTT.